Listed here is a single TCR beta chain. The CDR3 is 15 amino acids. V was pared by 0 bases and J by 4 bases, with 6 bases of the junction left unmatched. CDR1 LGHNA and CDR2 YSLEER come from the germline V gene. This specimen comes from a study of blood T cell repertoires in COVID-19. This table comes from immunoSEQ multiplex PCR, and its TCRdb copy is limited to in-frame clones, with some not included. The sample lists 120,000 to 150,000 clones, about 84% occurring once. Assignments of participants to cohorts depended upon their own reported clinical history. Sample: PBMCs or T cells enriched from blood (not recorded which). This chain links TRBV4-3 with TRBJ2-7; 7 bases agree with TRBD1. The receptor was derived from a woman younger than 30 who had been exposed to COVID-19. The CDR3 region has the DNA TGCGCCAGCAGCCAAGATCGACAGGGTGGTTACGAGCAGTACTTC. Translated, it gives CASSQDRQGGYEQYF.